Following are 9 T cell receptor beta chains from one sample sequenced in a study of cytomegalovirus exposure and HLA in healthy donors. Here immunoSEQ multiplex PCR was the method, and the copy in TCRdb shows in-frame clones only, minus some. This sample has around 250,000 clones; 90% occur once, and the top ten carry less than 0.4%. Sample: PBMCs. The receptors come from a woman under 30 in good health and CMV-seronegative.

This chain uses TRBV5-1 with TRBJ2-3; 7 bases are shared with TRBD2. Per germline, CDR1 SGHRS and CDR2 YFSETQ. The CDR3 has 15 residues. The J segment lost 1 base and the V segment lost 4 bases, leaving 6 bases of the junction unmatched. The CDR3 DNA sequence: TGCGCCAGCAGCCCACACGCGGGGGGCACAGATACGCAGTATTTT. Protein product: CASSPHAGGTDTQYF.

The rearrangement uses TRBV7-3 and TRBJ2-2; tentative D call: TRBD2 (6 bases). Trimming cost V 4 bases and J 5 bases, with 11 bases left between them. This CDR3 has 14 residues. Germline V CDR1 and CDR2: SGHTA, FQGTGA. The CDR3 region is CASSSGGWTGELFF. CDR3 in DNA: TGTGCCAGCAGCTCTGGGGGGTGGACCGGGGAGCTGTTTTTT. Based on the CDR3 plus reference TRBV7-3 and TRBJ2-2, the full variable domain is GAGVSQTPSNKVTEKGKYVELRCDPISGHTALYWYRQSLGQGPEFLIYFQGTGAADDSGLPNDRFFAVRPEGSVSTLKIQRTERGDSAVYLCASSSGGWTGELFFGEGSRLTVL.

CDR3 amino acids: CASSTGNSQSSYNEQFF. The CDR3 bases are TGTGCCAGCAGTACAGGGAACAGCCAAAGCTCCTACAATGAGCAGTTCTTC. V usage is TRBV2 and J usage is TRBJ2-1; D possibly corresponds to TRBD1 (6 bases). This CDR3 contains 17 residues. With 5 bases removed from V and 0 bases from J, the gap between germline ends came to 17 bases. Germline CDR1 reads SNHLY; CDR2 reads FYNNEI.

The chain combines TRBV19 with TRBJ1-2; D not resolved. The CDR3 extends over 15 amino acids. The V and J ends lost 3 bases and 0 bases respectively, with 11 bases between them. Germline V lookup: CDR1 LNHDA, CDR2 SQIVND (reference sequence). CDR3 loop: CASSMSAGSNYGYTF. The CDR3 DNA sequence: TGTGCCAGTAGTATGAGTGCAGGCTCTAACTATGGCTACACCTTC.

This chain links TRBV29-1 with TRBJ1-5, with 8 bases that match TRBD1. The CDR3 is 12 amino acids. Germline loops: CDR1 SQVTM, CDR2 ANQGSEA. V dropped 7 bases and J dropped 2; count of bases not matched to a gene: 1. The CDR3 nucleotides are TGCAGCGCGGGACAGGGCAATCAGCCCCAGCATTTT. This encodes CSAGQGNQPQHF.

V and J are TRBV7-2 and TRBJ1-5; 7 bases line up with TRBD1. The CDR3 spans 15 residues. Germline CDR1 reads SGHTA; CDR2 reads FQGNSA. Trimming cost V 5 bases and J 0 bases; bases outside gene matches: 4. The CDR3 DNA sequence: TGTGCCAGCAGCCCCGGGACAGCTAGCAATCAGCCCCAGCATTTT. Its translation is CASSPGTASNQPQHF.

The chain uses TRBV27 and TRBJ1-5; no clear D. Trimming took 3 bases from V and 0 from J, leaving 9 bases between them. Germline loops: CDR1 MNHEY, CDR2 SMNVEV (reference sequence). CDR3 size: 15 residues. The CDR3 is CASSFLTDSNQPQHF. The CDR3 DNA reads TGTGCCAGCAGTTTTCTTACAGATAGCAATCAGCCCCAGCATTTT.

The CDR3 coding sequence is TGTGCCAGCAGTTTTAACGGTGAGCAGTTCTTC. It codes for CASSFNGEQFF. The chain carries TRBV28 and TRBJ2-1; no clear D. Germline CDR1 reads MDHEN; CDR2 reads SYDVKM. The CDR3 covers 11 residues. The V and J ends lost 3 bases and 9 bases respectively, with 6 bases between them.

About this clone: Other DNA sequences from this sample encode an identical CDR3 as well. The chain recombines TRBV9 with TRBJ1-1; D might be TRBD1 (5 bases). The germline V gene has CDR1 SGDLS and CDR2 YYNGEE. This CDR3 comprises 14 residues. V was pared by 2 bases and J by 4 bases, with 12 bases between. The CDR3 bases are TGTGCCAGCAGCGTCTCCGGGGGGGTCACTGAAGCTTTCTTT. Protein: CASSVSGGVTEAFF.